The clone carrying this TCR beta chain was detected many times. From 15-18 subjects, every sequencing run obtained over 170 million TCR-beta sequences. TCRdb re-derived calls from the 5' RACE reads in MiXCR, one entry per CDR3 protein. The table records 77,000 or so distinct CDR3 sequences, about 9.7% of them present only once. The entry originates in a study of neurological immune-mediated disorders. The sequenced sample was PBMCs. This clonotype was obtained from a man in his fifties or sixties in good health.

The CDR3 DNA is TGTGCCAGCAGCTCCGCCCGGACTAGCGGGAGGGCGTCGGGGGCCAACGTCCTGACTTTC. Amino acid sequence: CASSSARTSGRASGANVLTF. The chain carries TRBV6-2 or TRBV6-3 and TRBJ2-6, with TRBD2 matching 15 bases. CDR1 MNHEY and CDR2 SVGEGT come from the germline V gene. This CDR3 comprises 20 residues. Trimming removed 6 bases from V and 4 bases from J; junction bases left unmatched: 13.